Listed below are T cell receptor beta chains from one sample, sequenced in a study of blood T cell repertoires in COVID-19. Data came from immunoSEQ multiplex PCR; TCRdb stores just in-frame clones and leaves some out. This repertoire shows roughly 380,000 clones, 88% found once; its top ten account for 0.95% to 1.1%. Source material: PBMCs or T cells enriched from blood (not recorded which). The receptors here all came from a woman aged 25 to 39 who had been exposed to COVID-19. The CDR3 runs from the conserved cysteine through the conserved F or W. The D gene is left open where the match is weak. Clone size, where shown, is once, few, many, or a class for clones that have expanded.

j_call clone_size d_call v_call cdr3_nt cdr3_aa
TRBJ1-5 - TRBD1 TRBV4-1 TGCGCCAGCAGCCCGGGACAGAATAGCAATCAGCCCCAGCATTTT CASSPGQNSNQPQHF
TRBJ1-2 - - TRBV28 TGTGCCAGCAGTTCTGGACAGCTTACCTATGGCTACACCTTC CASSSGQLTYGYTF
TRBJ2-7 - TRBD2 TRBV5-4 TGTGCCAGCAGCCGGAGTATAGGCGGGAGTTTCGGTGAGCAGTACTTC CASSRSIGGSFGEQYF
TRBJ2-3 - - TRBV5-1 TGCGCCAGCAGCTTGGCCGGGGGGCCGGTCCCCGATACGCAGTATTTT CASSLAGGPVPDTQYF
TRBJ2-7 - TRBD2 TRBV7-3 TGTGCCAGCAGCTTAAGGGGGGGATCGGACTACGAGCAGTACTTC CASSLRGGSDYEQYF
TRBJ1-2 - TRBD1 TRBV15 TGTGCCACCAGCAGAAACCCGACAGGGGATGGCTACACCTTC CATSRNPTGDGYTF
TRBJ2-1 - - TRBV18 TGTGCCAGCCAGGGGGAGGAAAACCAGTTCTTC CASQGEENQFF
TRBJ2-7 - - TRBV6-1 TGTGCCAGCAGTGAATGGCCCCACTACGAGCAGTACTTC CASSEWPHYEQYF
TRBJ1-2 - TRBD1 TRBV2 TGTGCCAGCAGTGAAAGAGGGACAGTCAACTATGGCTACACCTTC CASSERGTVNYGYTF
TRBJ1-2 - - TRBV27 TGTGCCAGCAGTTTAGGGGACAAGAACTATGGCTACACCTTC CASSLGDKNYGYTF
TRBJ2-2 - - TRBV5-1 TGCGCCAGCAGCTTGGCCGCAGTGAACACCGGGGAGCTGTTTTTT CASSLAAVNTGELFF
TRBJ1-2 - TRBD1 TRBV29-1 TGCAGCGTCCAGGGGGCTCAGGGCTACACCTTC CSVQGAQGYTF
TRBJ2-7 - TRBD2 TRBV4-2 TGTGCCAGCAGCCAAGATTCAGCGGGAGGCCCCTCCTACGAGCAGTACTTC CASSQDSAGGPSYEQYF
TRBJ2-7 - - TRBV10-1 TGCGCCAGCAGTGAGTCCCTTGACGAGCAGTACTTC CASSESLDEQYF
TRBJ2-3 - TRBD2 TRBV2 TGTGCCAGCAGTATAGCGGGAGCCCCCACAGATACGCAGTATTTT CASSIAGAPTDTQYF
TRBJ2-3 - - TRBV18 TGTGCCAGCTCCCAGGGCGCAGATACGCAGTATTTT CASSQGADTQYF
TRBJ2-7 - TRBD2 TRBV19 TGTGCCAGTAGTATTGCTCTCGGGCGGGAGGGAAACTACGAGCAGTACTTC CASSIALGREGNYEQYF
TRBJ1-2 - - TRBV3-1/TRBV3-2 TGTGCCAGCAGCCGAACTTTAGGACAAGGTGCCTATGGCTACACCTTC CASSRTLGQGAYGYTF
TRBJ1-1 - - TRBV6-6 TGTGCCAGCAGACGCACTAACAGGGAGGGCACTGAAGCTTTCTTT CASRRTNREGTEAFF
TRBJ2-3 - - TRBV18 TGTGCCAGCTCACCAACGGTAGGGGATTTGAATACGCAGTATTTT CASSPTVGDLNTQYF
TRBJ2-2 - TRBD2 TRBV9 TGTGCCAGCAGCGTCCGGGACTACGCCAACACCGGGGAGCTGTTTTTT CASSVRDYANTGELFF
TRBJ1-5 - - TRBV27 TGTGCCAGCATCCCGCGGTGGGGGGGGGCGGGTCAGCCCCAGCATTTT CASIPRWGGAGQPQHF
TRBJ2-5 - TRBD2 TRBV5-1 TGCGCCAGCAGCTTGGGCACTAGCGGGAGGCCCCAAGAGACCCAGTACTTC CASSLGTSGRPQETQYF
TRBJ2-2 - TRBD1 TRBV15 TGTGCCACCGACAGGGTTGGCACCGGGGAGCTGTTTTTT CATDRVGTGELFF
TRBJ1-3 - - TRBV7-9 TGTGCCAGCAGCACCCTGGGGGGGTCCTCTGGAAACACCATATATTTT CASSTLGGSSGNTIYF
TRBJ1-2 - - TRBV28 TGTGCCACAAACAGGGTTGACTATGGCTACACCTTC CATNRVDYGYTF
TRBJ2-7 - - TRBV9 TGTGCCAGCAGCGTAGGTCAGAACTACGAGCAGTACTTC CASSVGQNYEQYF
TRBJ2-1 - TRBD2 TRBV11-3 TGTGCCAGCAGGACGGGGGTTCTAGCGGCCTCCTCCTACAATGAGCAGTTCTTC CASRTGVLAASSYNEQFF
TRBJ2-2 - TRBD2 TRBV5-1 TGCGCCAGCAGCCCACGCGGACTAGCGGCGAACACCGGGGAGCTGTTTTTT CASSPRGLAANTGELFF
TRBJ1-2 - TRBD1 TRBV28 TGTGCCAGCAGTGGGACAGGGGCCCCGGGAGACTATGGCTACACCTTC CASSGTGAPGDYGYTF
TRBJ1-1 - - TRBV27 TGTGCCAGCACCCCGGCCGGGGGAAACACTGAAGCTTTCTTT CASTPAGGNTEAFF
TRBJ1-6 few - TRBV5-1 TGCGCCAGCAGCTTCGGGCAGGGGTTAGGTTCACCCCTCCACTTT CASSFGQGLGSPLHF
TRBJ2-1 - TRBD2 TRBV6-2/TRBV6-3 TGTGCCAGCAGTTACTTCAAGCGGGAGGGCCGCAATGAGCAGTTCTTC CASSYFKREGRNEQFF
TRBJ1-4 - - TRBV28 TGTGCCAGCAGTCCGTGGGGGGGGGCTGAAAAACTGTTTTTT CASSPWGGAEKLFF
TRBJ1-2 - - TRBV29-1 TGCAGCGTGCAAACAGGGACCTATGGCTACACCTTC CSVQTGTYGYTF
TRBJ1-3 - TRBD1 TRBV24-1 TGTGCCACCAGTGACACGGGACAGGGCTCTGGAAACACCATATATTTT CATSDTGQGSGNTIYF
TRBJ2-3 - - TRBV13 TGTGCCAGCAGCCCCCGGGCAGATACGCAGTATTTT CASSPRADTQYF
TRBJ2-1 - - TRBV3-1/TRBV3-2 TGTGCCAGCAGCCAAGTAGCCGAGCAGTTCTTC CASSQVAEQFF
TRBJ2-3 once - TRBV7-9 TGCGCCAGCAGCTTAGCGAGGGGGGGGCCCGTCACAGATACGCAGTATTTT CASSLARGGPVTDTQYF
TRBJ2-3 - TRBD2 TRBV5-1 TGCGCCAGCAGCCCTCCTAGCGGAGGCACAGATACGCAGTATTTT CASSPPSGGTDTQYF
TRBJ1-2 few - TRBV5-6 TGTGCCAGCAGCTCGTACTTCCAGGGATGGGGCTACACCTTC CASSSYFQGWGYTF
TRBJ1-6 once TRBD1 TRBV28 TGTGCCAGCAGTTCTCAAGACAGGGAGTATAATTCACCCCTCCACTTT CASSSQDREYNSPLHF
TRBJ1-1 - - TRBV15 TGTGCCACCAGCAGGGGCAGGGATGACACTGAAGCTTTCTTT CATSRGRDDTEAFF
TRBJ1-1 - TRBD1 TRBV18 TGTGCCAGCTCAATCCAAGGTGGACAGGCCATGAACACTGAAGCTTTCTTT CASSIQGGQAMNTEAFF
TRBJ2-1 - TRBD2 TRBV12-3/TRBV12-4 TGTGCCACGAGAAGCGGGGTCGAGCAGTTCTTC CATRSGVEQFF
TRBJ2-2 - - TRBV5-5 TGTGCCAGCAGCCCCCTGGGAGTTGACACCGGGGAGCTGTTTTTT CASSPLGVDTGELFF
TRBJ2-2 - - TRBV5-4 TGTGCCAGCAGCTTGGGAGGCAGGGGTACCACCGGGGAGCTGTTTTTT CASSLGGRGTTGELFF
TRBJ1-2 once - TRBV10-3 TGTGCCATCGAGGGGGAGGGCTATGGCTACACCTTC CAIEGEGYGYTF
TRBJ2-1 - TRBD1 TRBV6-5 TGTGCCAGCAGTCCGGGACAGCTTGACAATGAGCAGTTCTTC CASSPGQLDNEQFF
TRBJ1-6 - - TRBV28 TGTGCCAGCACCGCCAGACAGGTTGTTGATTCACCCCTCCACTTT CASTARQVVDSPLHF
TRBJ2-1 - - TRBV11-2 TGTGCCAGCAGCTTGAGTCGGGGTGAGCAGTTCTTC CASSLSRGEQFF
TRBJ2-1 - TRBD1 TRBV19 TGTGCCAGTAGCCTCGGGACAGGGGGATTCAATGAGCAGTTCTTC CASSLGTGGFNEQFF
TRBJ1-5 - TRBD1 TRBV24-1 TGTGCCACCAGTGAGGGACAGCTCAATCAGCCCCAGCATTTT CATSEGQLNQPQHF
TRBJ2-7 - - TRBV11-2 TGTGCCAGCAGCTCCGGGGTCCCCTACGAGCAGTACTTC CASSSGVPYEQYF
TRBJ2-5 - - TRBV19 TGTGCCAGTAGTCGAGGGACAATCGAGACCCAGTACTTC CASSRGTIETQYF
TRBJ2-7 - TRBD1 TRBV6-2/TRBV6-3 TGTGCCAGCAGTCAGAGACAGGGGTTTTTTTACGAGCAGTACTTC CASSQRQGFFYEQYF
TRBJ2-2 - TRBD2 TRBV29-1 TGCAGCGTCCGCGATCGGACTAGTAGTTCGACCGGGGAGCTGTTTTTT CSVRDRTSSSTGELFF